A selection of T cell receptor beta chains follows, all from one sample in a study of blood T cell repertoires in COVID-19. TCRdb keeps only in-frame clones here, not all; method: immunoSEQ multiplex PCR. The sample includes roughly 330,000 clones, 85% to 90% seen only once; the top ten take roughly a tenth. Sample: PBMCs or T cells enriched from blood (not recorded which). Receptor source: a woman younger than 30 who had recovered from COVID-19. Each CDR3 is given with its conserved first and last residue. A D gene is named only where the DNA matches it firmly.

j_gene,d_gene,v_gene,CDR3aa,CDR3nt
TRBJ1-1,TRBD1,TRBV19,CASGQGAEAFF,TGTGCCTCTGGACAGGGAGCTGAAGCTTTCTTT
TRBJ2-2,TRBD2,TRBV5-3,CARSLRTSGGLNGELFF,TGTGCCAGAAGCTTGCGGACTAGCGGGGGCCTTAACGGGGAGCTGTTTTTT
TRBJ1-1,NA,TRBV5-1,CASSSRVNTEAFF,TGCGCCAGCAGCTCCCGGGTTAACACTGAAGCTTTCTTT
TRBJ1-1,NA,TRBV2,CASSEAPYTEAFF,TGTGCCAGCAGTGAAGCCCCATACACTGAAGCTTTCTTT
TRBJ2-7,TRBD1,TRBV5-1,CASSPPRQGAYLGSYEQYF,TGCGCCAGCAGCCCCCCCAGACAGGGGGCGTATTTGGGCTCCTACGAGCAGTACTTC
TRBJ1-1,NA,TRBV28,CASSLWRARGTEAFF,TGTGCCAGCAGTTTATGGAGGGCCCGAGGCACTGAAGCTTTCTTT
TRBJ2-3,NA,TRBV12-3/TRBV12-4,CASSLERRRQYF,TGTGCCAGCAGTTTAGAAAGGAGGCGGCAGTATTTT
TRBJ2-3,NA,TRBV3-1/TRBV3-2,CASSQGSSGTDTQYF,TGTGCCAGCAGCCAAGGGTCTAGCGGCACAGATACGCAGTATTTT
TRBJ1-3,NA,TRBV2,CASKEFSGNTIYF,TGTGCCAGCAAGGAGTTTTCTGGAAACACCATATATTTT
TRBJ2-1,NA,TRBV7-6,CASSLEISEQFF,TGTGCCAGCAGCTTAGAGATCAGTGAGCAGTTCTTC
TRBJ2-2,TRBD1,TRBV5-1,CASSLGTGGIGELFF,TGCGCCAGCAGCTTGGGGACAGGGGGAATCGGGGAGCTGTTTTTT